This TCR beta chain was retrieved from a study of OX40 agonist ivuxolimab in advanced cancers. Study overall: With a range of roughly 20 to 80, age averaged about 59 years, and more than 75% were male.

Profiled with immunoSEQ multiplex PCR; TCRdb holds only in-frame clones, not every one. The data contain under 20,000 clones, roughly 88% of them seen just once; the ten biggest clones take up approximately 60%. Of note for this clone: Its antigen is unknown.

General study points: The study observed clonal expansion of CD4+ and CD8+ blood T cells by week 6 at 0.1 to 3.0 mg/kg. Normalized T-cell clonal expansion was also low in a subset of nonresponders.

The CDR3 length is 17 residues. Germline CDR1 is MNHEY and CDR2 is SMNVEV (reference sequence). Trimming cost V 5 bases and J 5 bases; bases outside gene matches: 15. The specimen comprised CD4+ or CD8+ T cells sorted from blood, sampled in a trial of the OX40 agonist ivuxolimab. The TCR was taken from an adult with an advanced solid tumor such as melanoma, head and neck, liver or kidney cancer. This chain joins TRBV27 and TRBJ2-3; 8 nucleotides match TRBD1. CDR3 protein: CASSLTTGARLVDTQYF. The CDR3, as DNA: TGTGCCAGCAGTCTAACGACAGGGGCCCGGTTGGTAGATACGCAGTATTTT.